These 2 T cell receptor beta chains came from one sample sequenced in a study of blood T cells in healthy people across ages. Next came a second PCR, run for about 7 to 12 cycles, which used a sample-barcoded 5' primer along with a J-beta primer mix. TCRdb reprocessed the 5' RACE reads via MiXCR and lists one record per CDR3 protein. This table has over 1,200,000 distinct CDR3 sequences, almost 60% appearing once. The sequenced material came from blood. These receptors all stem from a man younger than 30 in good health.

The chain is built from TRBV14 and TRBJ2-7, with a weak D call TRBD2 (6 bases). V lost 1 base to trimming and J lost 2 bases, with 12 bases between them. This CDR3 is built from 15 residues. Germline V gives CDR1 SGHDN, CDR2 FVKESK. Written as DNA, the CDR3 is TGTGCCAGCAGCCAAGTCGGTAGCGGCCCCTACGAGCAGTACTTC. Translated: CASSQVGSGPYEQYF.

This CDR3 reads CSVESAGDRTSTDTQYF. In nucleotides, the CDR3 is TGCAGCGTTGAAAGCGCCGGGGACAGGACTAGCACAGATACGCAGTATTTT. The rearrangement uses TRBV29-1 and TRBJ2-3; TRBD1 matches 8 bases. Germline V lookup: CDR1 SQVTM, CDR2 ANQGSEA. This CDR3 has 17 amino acids. The trim removed 2 bases at V and 0 bases at J, leaving 10 bases unmatched.